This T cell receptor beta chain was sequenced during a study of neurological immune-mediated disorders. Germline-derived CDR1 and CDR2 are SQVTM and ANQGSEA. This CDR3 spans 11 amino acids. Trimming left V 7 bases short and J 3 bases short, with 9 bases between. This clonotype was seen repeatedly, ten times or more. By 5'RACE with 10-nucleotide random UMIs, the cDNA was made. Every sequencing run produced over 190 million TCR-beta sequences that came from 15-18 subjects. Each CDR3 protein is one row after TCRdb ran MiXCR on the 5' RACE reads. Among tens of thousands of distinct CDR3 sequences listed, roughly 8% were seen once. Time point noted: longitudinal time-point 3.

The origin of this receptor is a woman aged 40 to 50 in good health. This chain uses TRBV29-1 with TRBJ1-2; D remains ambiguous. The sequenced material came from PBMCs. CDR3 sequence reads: CSAGFHYGYTF. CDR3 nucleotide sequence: TGCAGCGCGGGATTCCACTATGGCTACACCTTC.